The 10 T cell receptor beta chains reported below all come from one sample, sequenced in a study of human T cells and chemical hapten exposure. TCRdb re-derived calls from the RACE reads in MiXCR, one entry per CDR3 protein. Here the sample spans roughly 100,000 distinct CDR3 sequences, less than 40% being singletons. Time point of the sample: patch test 3, about 24 weeks after DPC sensitization. Treatment indicated: therapeutic diphenylcyclopropenone sensitization with weekly scalp DPC. Material: whole blood, obtained in connection with sensitization to the hapten diphenylcyclopropenone (DPC). The source is a man aged 40-50 years with alopecia areata. Some clones in this sample may be carry-over from other donors' samples.

This clonotype was observed a few times. This chain links TRBV20-1 with TRBJ2-1, with a possible D match to TRBD2 (6 bases). The CDR3 covers 16 residues. The germline V gene encodes CDR1 DFQATT and CDR2 SNEGSKA (reference sequence). The ends were cut back, 6 bases at V and 4 bases at J, with 22 bases in the middle. CDR3 amino acids: CSAIDGGTTPYNEQFF. The CDR3 DNA reads as TGCAGTGCCATCGATGGCGGGACCACCCCTTACAATGAGCAGTTCTTC.

The CDR3 is CSAFAGYSNQPQHF. CDR3 coding DNA: TGCAGTGCTTTCGCAGGGTACTCCAATCAGCCCCAGCATTTT. The V gene is TRBV20-1, the J gene TRBJ1-5; D possibly corresponds to TRBD1 (5 bases). V lost 5 bases, J lost 3 bases, and 14 bases lay in between. The length of the CDR3 is 14 residues. Germline CDR1 reads DFQATT; CDR2 reads SNEGSKA (reference sequence).

The chain has TRBV7-2 and TRBJ1-1; D unclear. The CDR3 runs to 15 residues. Germline V CDR1 and CDR2: SGHTA, FQGNSA. Trimming pared 5 bases from V and 1 base from J, leaving 14 bases between. CDR3 amino acids: CASSRALLGNTEAFF. The CDR3 DNA reads as TGTGCCAGCAGCAGAGCCCTCCTTGGGAACACTGAAGCTTTCTTT.

The chain couples TRBV11-1 to TRBJ1-1; D not certain. Deletions cut 2 bases from V and 1 base from J, with 11 bases between. The CDR3 is 15 residues long. The germline gives CDR1 SGHAT, CDR2 FQDESV (reference sequence). The CDR3 DNA reads TGTGCCAGCAGCTTACTAGTTTCAGGGAACACTGAAGCTTTCTTT. Translating gives CASSLLVSGNTEAFF.

This sequence joins TRBV29-1 and TRBJ2-2, with D possibly TRBD1 on 5 matching bases. The V and J ends lost 4 bases and 6 bases respectively, with 15 bases between them. This CDR3 spans 14 amino acids. Per germline, CDR1 SQVTM and CDR2 ANQGSEA. CDR3 nucleotide sequence: TGCAGCGTTGGAAGCAGGGTTAGTGCCGGGGAGCTGTTTTTT. Protein: CSVGSRVSAGELFF.

The chain has TRBV14 and TRBJ1-1; TRBD1 matches 7 bases. The CDR3 covers 13 residues. The junction had 7 bases not matched to a gene; V was cut back by 6 bases and J by 6 bases. Germline values: CDR1 SGHDN, CDR2 FVKESK. The CDR3 here is CASSLGGAAEAFF. The CDR3 bases are TGTGCCAGCAGTTTAGGGGGCGCAGCTGAAGCTTTCTTT.

This clonotype turned up a few times. The J gene is TRBJ2-4, the V gene TRBV29-1; 9 bases are a match to TRBD2. The CDR3 is 16 amino acids. V lost 4 bases to trimming and J lost 8 bases; unmatched junction nucleotides: 15. CDR1 and CDR2 from the germline V gene are SQVTM and ANQGSEA. The CDR3 loop reads CSVAAKGSGRSYIQYF. The CDR3 nucleotides are TGCAGCGTTGCCGCAAAGGGTAGCGGGAGATCGTACATTCAGTACTTC.

This chain links TRBV27 with TRBJ2-3; TRBD2 agrees at 7 bases. The V gene's germline CDR1 is MNHEY and CDR2 SMNVEV (reference sequence). The CDR3 is made up of 13 amino acids. V lost 6 bases, J lost 11 bases, and 11 bases stayed unmatched. CDR3: CASRNQGGRKQYF. CDR3 in DNA: TGTGCCAGCAGAAACCAGGGCGGGAGAAAGCAGTATTTT.

This clonotype was counted a few times. This chain links TRBV12-3 or TRBV12-4 with TRBJ2-3; D is unclear. CDR3 length: 17 residues. Trimming took off 2 bases at V and 5 bases at J, with 20 bases between the two ends. The CDR3 coding sequence is TGTGCCAGCAGTTTATATCCAGGACCCGACGAAGGAGATACGCAGTATTTT. Translated: CASSLYPGPDEGDTQYF.

This clonotype was seen only a few times. The genes are TRBV20-1 and TRBJ2-3, with 11 bases lining up with TRBD2. The J segment lost 0 bases and the V segment lost 0 bases, leaving 8 bases of the junction unmatched. CDR3 size: 18 residues. Germline V gives CDR1 DFQATT, CDR2 SNEGSKA (reference sequence). CDR3 loop: CSARDLAGGSYSTDTQYF. CDR3 nucleotides: TGCAGTGCTAGAGATCTAGCGGGAGGATCTTATAGCACAGATACGCAGTATTTT.